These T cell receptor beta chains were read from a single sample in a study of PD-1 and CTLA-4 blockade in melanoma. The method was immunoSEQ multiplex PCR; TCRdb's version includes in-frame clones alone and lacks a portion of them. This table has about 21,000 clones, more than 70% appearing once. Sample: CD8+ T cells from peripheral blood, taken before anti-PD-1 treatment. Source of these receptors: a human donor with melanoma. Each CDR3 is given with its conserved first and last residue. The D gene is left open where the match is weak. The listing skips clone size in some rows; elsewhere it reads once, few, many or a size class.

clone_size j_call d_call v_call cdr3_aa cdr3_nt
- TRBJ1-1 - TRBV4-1 CASSQVGDTEAFF TGCGCCAGCAGCCAAGTGGGGGACACTGAAGCTTTCTTT
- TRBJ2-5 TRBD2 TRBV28 CASREGLAAQETQYF TGTGCCAGCAGGGAGGGACTAGCGGCTCAAGAGACCCAGTACTTC
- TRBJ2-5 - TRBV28 CASSLNGSPRETQYF TGTGCCAGCAGTTTAAACGGTTCCCCGAGAGAGACCCAGTACTTC
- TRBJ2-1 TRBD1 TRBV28 CASSPPPLGQFYNEQFF TGTGCCAGCAGTCCCCCACCCTTGGGACAGTTCTACAATGAGCAGTTCTTC
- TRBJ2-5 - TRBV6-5 CASSYSSGTQYF TGTGCCAGCAGTTACTCCTCCGGGACCCAGTACTTC
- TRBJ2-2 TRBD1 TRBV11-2 CASSLIKGALNTGELFF TGTGCCAGCAGCTTAATCAAGGGGGCCTTGAACACCGGGGAGCTGTTTTTT
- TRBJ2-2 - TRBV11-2 CASRLGNTGELFF TGTGCCAGCAGACTGGGCAACACCGGGGAGCTGTTTTTT
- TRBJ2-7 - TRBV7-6 CASSSGPSYEQYF TGTGCCAGCAGCTCGGGCCCTTCCTACGAGCAGTACTTC
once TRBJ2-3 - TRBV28 CASSYPGSTDTQYF TGTGCCAGCAGTTACCCAGGGAGTACAGATACGCAGTATTTT
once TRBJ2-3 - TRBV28 CASGPEGGLTDTQYF TGTGCCAGCGGCCCCGAGGGGGGGCTCACAGATACGCAGTATTTT
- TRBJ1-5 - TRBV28 CASGNNQPQHF TGTGCCAGCGGGAACAATCAGCCCCAGCATTTT
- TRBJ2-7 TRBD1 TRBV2 CASRELGTGDDEQYF TGTGCCAGCAGGGAATTAGGGACAGGGGACGACGAGCAGTACTTC
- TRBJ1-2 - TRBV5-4 CASSLRGGGHGYTF TGTGCCAGCAGCTTGAGGGGGGGAGGCCATGGCTACACCTTC
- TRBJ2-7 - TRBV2 CASSDPGQSYEQYF TGTGCCAGCAGTGACCCCGGACAGTCTTACGAGCAGTACTTC
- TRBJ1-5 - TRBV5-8 CASSLGVTVNQPQHF TGTGCCAGCAGCTTGGGGGTGACAGTCAATCAGCCCCAGCATTTT
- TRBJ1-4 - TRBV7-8 CASRPSGATNEKLFF TGTGCCAGCAGGCCATCGGGAGCAACTAATGAAAAACTGTTTTTT
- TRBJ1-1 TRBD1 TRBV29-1 CSVEGGPTGEVTEAFF TGCAGCGTTGAAGGGGGGCCGACAGGGGAGGTCACTGAAGCTTTCTTT
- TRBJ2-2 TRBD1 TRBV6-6 CASSYWDREGAGELFF TGTGCCAGCAGTTACTGGGACAGGGAGGGGGCCGGGGAGCTGTTTTTT
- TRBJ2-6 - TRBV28 CASSLHPGANVLTF TGTGCCAGCAGCCTGCATCCTGGGGCCAACGTCCTGACTTTC
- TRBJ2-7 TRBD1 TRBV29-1 CSVEGQDPYEQYF TGCAGCGTTGAGGGACAGGACCCCTACGAGCAGTACTTC
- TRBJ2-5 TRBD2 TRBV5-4 CASSPSGGHQETQYF TGTGCCAGCAGCCCCAGCGGGGGACACCAAGAGACCCAGTACTTC
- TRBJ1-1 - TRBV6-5 CASSYRGGGTEAFF TGTGCCAGCAGTTACAGGGGCGGGGGGACTGAAGCTTTCTTT
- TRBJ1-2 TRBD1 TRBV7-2 CASSEPGQEGYTF TGTGCCAGCAGCGAGCCGGGACAGGAGGGCTACACCTTC
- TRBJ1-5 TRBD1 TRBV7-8 CASSLGWDRYNQPQHF TGTGCCAGCAGCCTAGGTTGGGACAGGTACAATCAGCCCCAGCATTTT
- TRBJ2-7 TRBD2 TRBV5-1 CASSPGLAGGREQYF TGCGCCAGCAGCCCCGGACTAGCGGGGGGGCGGGAGCAGTACTTC
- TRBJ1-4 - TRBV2 CASLGQNNEKLFF TGTGCCAGCTTGGGGCAGAATAATGAAAAACTGTTTTTT
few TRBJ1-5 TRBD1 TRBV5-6 CASSLGQGATNQPQHF TGTGCCAGCAGCTTAGGGCAGGGGGCAACTAATCAGCCCCAGCATTTT
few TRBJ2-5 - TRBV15 CATSSAGHETQYF TGTGCCACCAGCAGCGCAGGACATGAGACCCAGTACTTC
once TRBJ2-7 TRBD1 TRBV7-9 CASSRQGAYEQYF TGTGCCAGCAGCCGCCAGGGGGCCTACGAGCAGTACTTC
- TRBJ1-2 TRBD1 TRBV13 CASSSTGMGYGYTF TGTGCCAGCAGCTCGACAGGGATGGGGTATGGCTACACCTTC
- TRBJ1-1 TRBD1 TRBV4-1 CASSHPGQGTTEAFF TGCGCCAGCAGCCACCCGGGACAGGGGACCACTGAAGCTTTCTTT
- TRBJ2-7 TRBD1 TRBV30 CAWNLGQGGEQYF TGTGCCTGGAACTTAGGACAGGGGGGCGAGCAGTACTTC
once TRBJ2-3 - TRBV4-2 CASSQGELDTQYF TGTGCCAGCAGCCAAGGGGAGCTGGATACGCAGTATTTT
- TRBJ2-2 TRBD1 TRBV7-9 CASSTRDRGGTGELFF TGTGCCAGCAGCACGCGGGACAGGGGCGGCACCGGGGAGCTGTTTTTT
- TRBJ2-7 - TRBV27 CASSLLGSNEQYF TGTGCCAGCAGTTTATTGGGGTCGAACGAGCAGTACTTC
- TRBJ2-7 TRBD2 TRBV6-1 CASSERSGGAYEQYF TGTGCCAGCAGTGAACGGAGCGGGGGGGCCTACGAGCAGTACTTC
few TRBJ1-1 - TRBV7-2 CASSSHFAPNTEAFF TGTGCCAGCAGCTCCCACTTCGCGCCGAACACTGAAGCTTTCTTT
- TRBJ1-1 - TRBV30 CAWSLGDVTEAFF TGTGCCTGGAGTCTTGGAGACGTAACAGAAGCTTTCTTT
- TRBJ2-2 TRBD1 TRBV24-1 CATSDQRTGGNGELFF TGTGCCACCAGTGACCAGCGGACAGGAGGTAACGGGGAGCTGTTTTTT
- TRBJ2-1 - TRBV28 CASRQQAHEQFF TGTGCCAGCAGACAACAGGCTCATGAGCAGTTCTTC
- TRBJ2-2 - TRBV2 CASMEGNTGELFF TGTGCCAGCATGGAGGGGAACACCGGGGAGCTGTTTTTT
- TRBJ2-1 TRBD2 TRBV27 CASRRTRWEQFF TGTGCCAGCAGGCGGACTAGATGGGAGCAGTTCTTC
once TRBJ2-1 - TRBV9 CASSVGGGFPYNEQFF TGTGCCAGCAGCGTAGGTGGGGGGTTCCCCTACAATGAGCAGTTCTTC
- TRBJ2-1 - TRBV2 CASRRNRNGLF TGTGCCAGCAGGAGAAACCGTAATGGTCTCTTC
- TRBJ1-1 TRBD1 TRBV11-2 CASSTDRWGTEAFF TGTGCCAGCAGCACGGACAGGTGGGGCACTGAAGCTTTCTTT
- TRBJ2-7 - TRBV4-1 CASSPLIEGRYEQYF TGCGCCAGCAGCCCACTAATTGAGGGGCGGTACGAGCAGTACTTC
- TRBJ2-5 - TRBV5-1 CASSLDSPKETQYF TGCGCCAGCAGCTTGGACAGCCCCAAGGAGACCCAGTACTTC
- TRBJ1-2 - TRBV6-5 CASYTQGFYGYTF TGTGCCAGCTACACCCAGGGTTTCTATGGCTACACCTTC
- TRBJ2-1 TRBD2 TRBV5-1 CASSSTSGGLHNEQFF TGCGCCAGCAGCTCGACGAGCGGGGGGCTTCACAATGAGCAGTTCTTC
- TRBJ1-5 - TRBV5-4 CASSSRPGDTFHF TGTGCCAGCAGCTCCCGTCCAGGGGATACCTTCCATTTT
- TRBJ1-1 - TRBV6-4 CASRTLRGEAFF TGTGCCAGCAGGACGCTCAGGGGTGAAGCTTTCTTT